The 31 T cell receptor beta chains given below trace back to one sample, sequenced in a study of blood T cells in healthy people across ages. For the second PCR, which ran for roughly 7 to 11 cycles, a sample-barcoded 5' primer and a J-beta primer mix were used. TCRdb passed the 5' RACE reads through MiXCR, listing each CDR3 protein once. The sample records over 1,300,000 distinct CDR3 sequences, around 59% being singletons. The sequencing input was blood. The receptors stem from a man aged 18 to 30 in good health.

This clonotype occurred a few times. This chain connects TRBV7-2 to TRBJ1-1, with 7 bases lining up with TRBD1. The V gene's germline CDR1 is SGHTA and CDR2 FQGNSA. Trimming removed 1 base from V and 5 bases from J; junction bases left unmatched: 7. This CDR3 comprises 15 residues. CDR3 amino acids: CASSLEVTGWTEAFF. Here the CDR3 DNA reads TGTGCCAGCAGCTTAGAAGTGACAGGGTGGACTGAAGCTTTCTTT.

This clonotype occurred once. CDR3 coding DNA: TGTGCCAGCAGTTACTCGGGATGGCGGACTAGCGACTACAATGAGCAGTTCTTC. It codes for CASSYSGWRTSDYNEQFF. The rearrangement uses TRBV6-5 and TRBJ2-1; 9 bases map to TRBD2. CDR3 length equals 18 residues. The ends lost 0 bases at V and 3 bases at J; junction bases unmatched: 9. Germline V CDR1 and CDR2: MNHEY, SVGAGI.

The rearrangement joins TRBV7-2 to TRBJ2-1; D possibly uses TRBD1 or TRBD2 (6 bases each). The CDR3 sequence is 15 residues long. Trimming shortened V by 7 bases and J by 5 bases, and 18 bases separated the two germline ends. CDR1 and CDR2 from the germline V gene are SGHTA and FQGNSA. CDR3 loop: CASITRKGGDNEQFF. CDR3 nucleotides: TGTGCCAGCATTACACGCAAGGGGGGAGACAATGAGCAGTTCTTC.

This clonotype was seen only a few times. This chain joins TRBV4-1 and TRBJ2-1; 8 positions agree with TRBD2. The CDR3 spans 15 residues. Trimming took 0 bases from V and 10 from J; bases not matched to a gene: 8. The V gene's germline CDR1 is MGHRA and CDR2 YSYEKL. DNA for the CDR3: TGCGCCAGCAGCCAAGATAGCGCCTCGGGAGGGGAGCAGTTCTTC. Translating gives CASSQDSASGGEQFF.

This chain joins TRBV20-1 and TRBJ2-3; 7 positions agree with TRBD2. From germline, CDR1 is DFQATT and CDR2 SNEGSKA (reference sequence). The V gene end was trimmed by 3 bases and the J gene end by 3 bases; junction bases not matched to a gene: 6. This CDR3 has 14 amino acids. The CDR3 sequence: CSARLWEGTDTQYF. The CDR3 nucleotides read TGCAGTGCTAGGCTGTGGGAGGGTACAGATACGCAGTATTTT.

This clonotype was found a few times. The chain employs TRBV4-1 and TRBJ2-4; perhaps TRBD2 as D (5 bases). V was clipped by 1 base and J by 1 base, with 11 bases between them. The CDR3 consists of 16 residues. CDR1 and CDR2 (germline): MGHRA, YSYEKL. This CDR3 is CASSQGNSVAKNIQYF. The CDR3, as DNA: TGCGCCAGCAGCCAAGGGAATAGCGTGGCCAAAAACATTCAGTACTTC.

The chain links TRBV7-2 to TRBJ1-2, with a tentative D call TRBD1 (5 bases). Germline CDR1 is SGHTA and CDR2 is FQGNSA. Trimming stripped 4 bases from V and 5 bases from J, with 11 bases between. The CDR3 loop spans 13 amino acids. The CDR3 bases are TGTGCCAGCAGCTGGGACGCCCTATATGGCTACACCTTC. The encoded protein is CASSWDALYGYTF. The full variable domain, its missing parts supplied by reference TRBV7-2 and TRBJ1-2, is GAGVSQSPSNKVTEKGKDVELRCDPISGHTALYWYRQSLGQGLEFLIYFQGNSAPDKSGLPSDRFSAERTGGSVSTLTIQRTQQEDSAVYLCASSWDALYGYTFGSGTRLTVV.

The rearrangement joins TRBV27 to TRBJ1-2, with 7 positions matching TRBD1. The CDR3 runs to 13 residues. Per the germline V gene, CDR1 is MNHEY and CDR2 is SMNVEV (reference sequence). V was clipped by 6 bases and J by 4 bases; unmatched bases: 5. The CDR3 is CASRPGGSYGYTF. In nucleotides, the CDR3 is TGTGCCAGCAGGCCAGGGGGAAGCTATGGCTACACCTTC.

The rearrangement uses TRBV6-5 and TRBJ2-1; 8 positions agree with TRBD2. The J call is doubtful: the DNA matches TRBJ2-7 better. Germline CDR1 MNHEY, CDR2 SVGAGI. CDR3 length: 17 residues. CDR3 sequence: CASSSPRGGMTYNEQYF. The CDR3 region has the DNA TGTGCCAGCAGTTCCCCGCGCGGGGGGATGACCTACAATGAGCAGTACTTC.

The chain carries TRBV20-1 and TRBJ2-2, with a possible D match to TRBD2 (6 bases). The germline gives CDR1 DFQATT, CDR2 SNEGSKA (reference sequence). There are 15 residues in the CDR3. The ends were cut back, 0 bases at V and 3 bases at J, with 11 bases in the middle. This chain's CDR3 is CSAREAGLDTGELFF. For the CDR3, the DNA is TGCAGTGCTAGAGAGGCGGGACTTGACACCGGGGAGCTGTTTTTT.

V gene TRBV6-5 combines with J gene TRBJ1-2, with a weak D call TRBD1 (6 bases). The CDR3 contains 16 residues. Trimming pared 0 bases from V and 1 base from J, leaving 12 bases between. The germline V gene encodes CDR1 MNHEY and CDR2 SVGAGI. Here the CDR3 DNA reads TGTGCCAGCAGTTACTCGGAACAGGGAAATAACTATGGCTACACCTTC. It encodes CASSYSEQGNNYGYTF.

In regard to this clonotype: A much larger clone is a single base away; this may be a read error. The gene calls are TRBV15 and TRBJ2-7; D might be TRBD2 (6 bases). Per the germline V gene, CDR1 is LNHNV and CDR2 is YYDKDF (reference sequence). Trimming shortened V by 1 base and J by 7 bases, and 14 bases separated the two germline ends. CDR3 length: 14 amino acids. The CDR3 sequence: CATSRASGDNEQYF. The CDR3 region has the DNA TGTGCCACCAGCAGAGCCTCGGGAGACAATGAGCAGTACTTC.

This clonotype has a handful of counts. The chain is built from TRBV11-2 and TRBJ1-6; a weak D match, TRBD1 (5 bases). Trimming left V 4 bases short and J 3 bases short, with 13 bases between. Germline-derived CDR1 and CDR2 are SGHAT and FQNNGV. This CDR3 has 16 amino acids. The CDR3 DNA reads TGTGCCAGCAGCTCAGAGGGACGGCACTATAATTCACCCCTCCACTTT. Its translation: CASSSEGRHYNSPLHF.

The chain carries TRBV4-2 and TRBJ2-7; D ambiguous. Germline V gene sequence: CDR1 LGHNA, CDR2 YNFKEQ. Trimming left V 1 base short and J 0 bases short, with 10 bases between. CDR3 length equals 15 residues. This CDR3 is CASSQVQTSSYEQYF. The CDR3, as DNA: TGTGCCAGCAGCCAAGTACAGACCAGCTCCTACGAGCAGTACTTC.

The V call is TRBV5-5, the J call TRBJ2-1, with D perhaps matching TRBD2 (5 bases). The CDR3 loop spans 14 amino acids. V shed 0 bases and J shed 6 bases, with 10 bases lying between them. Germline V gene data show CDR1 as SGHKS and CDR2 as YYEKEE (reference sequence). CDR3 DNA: TGTGCCAGCAGCTTGGTGGCTAGCCCCAATGAGCAGTTCTTC. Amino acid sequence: CASSLVASPNEQFF.

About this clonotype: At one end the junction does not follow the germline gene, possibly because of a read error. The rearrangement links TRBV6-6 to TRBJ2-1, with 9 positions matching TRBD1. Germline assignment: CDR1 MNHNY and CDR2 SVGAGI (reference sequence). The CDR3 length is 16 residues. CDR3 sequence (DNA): TGTGCCAGCAGTCAATCCCATCGACAGGGGGTTAATGGGCAGTTCTTC. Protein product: CASSQSHRQGVNGQFF.

CDR3 protein: CASSPGQGVPYEQYF. CDR3 DNA: TGCGCCAGCAGCCCCGGACAGGGGGTACCCTACGAGCAGTACTTC. V gene TRBV5-1 combines with J gene TRBJ2-7; 10 bases align to TRBD1. Germline trimming cut 4 bases from V and 2 bases from J; bases unmatched to any gene: 6. Germline V gene data show CDR1 as SGHRS and CDR2 as YFSETQ. The CDR3 extends over 15 amino acids.

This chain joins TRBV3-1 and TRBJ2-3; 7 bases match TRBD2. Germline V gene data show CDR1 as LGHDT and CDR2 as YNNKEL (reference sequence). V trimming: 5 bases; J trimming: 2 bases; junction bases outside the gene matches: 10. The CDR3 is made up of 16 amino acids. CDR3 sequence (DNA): TGTGCCAGCAGCGCTAGCGGCCTAAGAAACACAGATACGCAGTATTTT. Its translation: CASSASGLRNTDTQYF.

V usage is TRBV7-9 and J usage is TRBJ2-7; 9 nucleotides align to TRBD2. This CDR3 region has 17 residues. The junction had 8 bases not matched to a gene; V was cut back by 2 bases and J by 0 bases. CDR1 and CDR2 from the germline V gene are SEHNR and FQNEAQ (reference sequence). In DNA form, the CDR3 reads TGTGCCAGCAGCTTACTAGCGGGGTCCACGACCTCCTACGAGCAGTACTTC. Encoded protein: CASSLLAGSTTSYEQYF.

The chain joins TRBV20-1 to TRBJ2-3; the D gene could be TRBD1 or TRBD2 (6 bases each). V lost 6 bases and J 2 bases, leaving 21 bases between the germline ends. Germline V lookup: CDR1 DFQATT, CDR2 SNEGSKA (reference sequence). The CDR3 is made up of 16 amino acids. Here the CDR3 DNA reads TGCAGTGCGGGAGAGGGCTGGGGGGCCTCCACAGATACGCAGTATTTT. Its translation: CSAGEGWGASTDTQYF.

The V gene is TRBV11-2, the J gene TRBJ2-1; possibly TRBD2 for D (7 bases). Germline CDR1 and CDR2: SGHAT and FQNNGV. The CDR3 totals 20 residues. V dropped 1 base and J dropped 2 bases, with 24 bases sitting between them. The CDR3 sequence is CASSLGHYRLSGTTYNEQFF. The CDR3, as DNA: TGTGCCAGCAGCTTAGGCCATTACCGCCTCAGCGGGACAACCTACAATGAGCAGTTCTTC.

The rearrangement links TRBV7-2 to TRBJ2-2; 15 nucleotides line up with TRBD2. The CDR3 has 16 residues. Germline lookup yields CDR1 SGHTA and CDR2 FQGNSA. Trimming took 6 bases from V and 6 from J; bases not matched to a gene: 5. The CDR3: CASRIGLAGGAGELFF. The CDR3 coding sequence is TGTGCCAGCAGGATCGGACTAGCGGGAGGGGCCGGGGAGCTGTTTTTT.

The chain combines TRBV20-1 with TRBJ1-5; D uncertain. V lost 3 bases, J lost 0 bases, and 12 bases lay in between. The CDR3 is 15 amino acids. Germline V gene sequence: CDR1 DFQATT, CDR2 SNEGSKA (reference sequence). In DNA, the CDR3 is TGCAGTGCTAGTAACGGAAGGTATAGCAATCAGCCCCAGCATTTT. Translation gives CSASNGRYSNQPQHF.

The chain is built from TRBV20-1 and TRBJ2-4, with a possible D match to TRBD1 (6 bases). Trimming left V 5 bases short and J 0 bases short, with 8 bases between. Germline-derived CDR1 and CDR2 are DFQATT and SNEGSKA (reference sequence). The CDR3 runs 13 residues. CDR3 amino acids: CSAGDKAKNIQYF. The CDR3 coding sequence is TGCAGTGCTGGGGACAAAGCCAAAAACATTCAGTACTTC.

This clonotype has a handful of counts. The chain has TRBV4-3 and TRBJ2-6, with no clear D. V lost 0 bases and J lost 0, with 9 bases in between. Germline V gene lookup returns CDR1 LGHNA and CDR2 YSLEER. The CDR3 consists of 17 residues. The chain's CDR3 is CASSQDDGTSGANVLTF. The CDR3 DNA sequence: TGCGCCAGCAGCCAAGATGACGGTACCTCTGGGGCCAACGTCCTGACTTTC.

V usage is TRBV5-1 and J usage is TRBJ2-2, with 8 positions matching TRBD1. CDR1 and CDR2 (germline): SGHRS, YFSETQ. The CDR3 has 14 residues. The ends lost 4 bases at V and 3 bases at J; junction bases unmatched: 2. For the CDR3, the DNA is TGCGCCAGCAGCCCGACAGGGGACACCGGGGAGCTGTTTTTT. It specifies CASSPTGDTGELFF. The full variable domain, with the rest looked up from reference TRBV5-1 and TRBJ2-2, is KAGVTQTPRYLIKTRGQQVTLSCSPISGHRSVSWYQQTPGQGLQFLFEYFSETQRNKGNFPGRFSGRQFSNSRSEMNVSTLELGDSALYLCASSPTGDTGELFFGEGSRLTVL.

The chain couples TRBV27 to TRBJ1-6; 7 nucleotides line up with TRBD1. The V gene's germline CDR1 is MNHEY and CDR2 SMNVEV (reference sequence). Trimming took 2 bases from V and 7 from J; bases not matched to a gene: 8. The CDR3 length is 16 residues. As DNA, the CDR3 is TGTGCCAGCAGTTTACAGATTGGGACAGTCAATTCACCCCTCCACTTT. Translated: CASSLQIGTVNSPLHF.

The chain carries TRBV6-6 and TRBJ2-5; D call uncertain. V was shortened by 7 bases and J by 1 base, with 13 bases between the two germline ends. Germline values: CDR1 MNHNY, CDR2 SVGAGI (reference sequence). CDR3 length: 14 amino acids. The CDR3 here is CASTPGRAQETQYF. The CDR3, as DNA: TGTGCCAGCACCCCGGGTCGGGCCCAAGAGACCCAGTACTTC.

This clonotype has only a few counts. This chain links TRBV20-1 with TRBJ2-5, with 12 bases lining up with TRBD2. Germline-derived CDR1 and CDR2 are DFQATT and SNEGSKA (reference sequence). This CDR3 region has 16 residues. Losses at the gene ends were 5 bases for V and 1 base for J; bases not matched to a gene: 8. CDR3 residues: CSASFRTSGIQETQYF. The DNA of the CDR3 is TGCAGTGCTTCCTTTAGGACTAGCGGGATCCAAGAGACCCAGTACTTC.

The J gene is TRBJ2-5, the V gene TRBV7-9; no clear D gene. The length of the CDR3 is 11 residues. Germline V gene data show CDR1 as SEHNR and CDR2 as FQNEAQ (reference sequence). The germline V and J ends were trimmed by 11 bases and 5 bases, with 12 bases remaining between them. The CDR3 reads CASWVGETQYF. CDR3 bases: TGTGCCTCCTGGGTCGGGGAGACCCAGTACTTC.

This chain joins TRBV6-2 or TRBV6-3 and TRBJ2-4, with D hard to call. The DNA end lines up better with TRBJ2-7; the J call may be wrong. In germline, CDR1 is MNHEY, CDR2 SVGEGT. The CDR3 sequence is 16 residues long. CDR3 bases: TGTGCCAGCAATAAAGACCCAATAGTGAAGAACTACGAGCAGTACTTC. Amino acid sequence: CASNKDPIVKNYEQYF.